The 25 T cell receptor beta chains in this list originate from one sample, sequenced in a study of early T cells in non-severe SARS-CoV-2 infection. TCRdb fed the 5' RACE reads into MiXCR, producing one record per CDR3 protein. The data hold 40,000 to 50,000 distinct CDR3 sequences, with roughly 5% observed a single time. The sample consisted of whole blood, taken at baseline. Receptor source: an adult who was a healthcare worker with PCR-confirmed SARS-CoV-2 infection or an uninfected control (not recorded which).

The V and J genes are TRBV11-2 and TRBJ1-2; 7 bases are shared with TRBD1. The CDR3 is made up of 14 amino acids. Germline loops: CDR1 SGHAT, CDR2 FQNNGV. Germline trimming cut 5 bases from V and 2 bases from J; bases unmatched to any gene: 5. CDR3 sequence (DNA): TGTGCCAGCAGCCAATTACAGGGGAACTATGGCTACACCTTC. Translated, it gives CASSQLQGNYGYTF.

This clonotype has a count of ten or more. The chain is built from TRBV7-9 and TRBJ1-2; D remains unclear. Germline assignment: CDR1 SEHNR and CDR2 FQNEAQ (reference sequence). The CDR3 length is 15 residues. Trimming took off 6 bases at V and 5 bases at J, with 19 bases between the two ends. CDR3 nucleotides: TGTGCCAGCAGTGTCCGGGCCTCAGGCAATTATGGCTACACCTTC. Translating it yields CASSVRASGNYGYTF.

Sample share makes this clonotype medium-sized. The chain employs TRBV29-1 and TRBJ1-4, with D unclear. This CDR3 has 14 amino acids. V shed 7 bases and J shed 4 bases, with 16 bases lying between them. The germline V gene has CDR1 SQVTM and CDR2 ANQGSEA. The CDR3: CSAAKDLRNEKLFF. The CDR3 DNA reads TGCAGCGCAGCTAAGGACCTACGTAATGAAAAACTGTTTTTT. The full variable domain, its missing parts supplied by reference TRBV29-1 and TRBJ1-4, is SAVISQKPSRDICQRGTSLTIQCQVDSQVTMMFWYRQQPGQSLTLIATANQGSEATYESGFVIDKFPISRPNLTFSTLTVSNMSPEDSSIYLCSAAKDLRNEKLFFGSGTQLSVL.

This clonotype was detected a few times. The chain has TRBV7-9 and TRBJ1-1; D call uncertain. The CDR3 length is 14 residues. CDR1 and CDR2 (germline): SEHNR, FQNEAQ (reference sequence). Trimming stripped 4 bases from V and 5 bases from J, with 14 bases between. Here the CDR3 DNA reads TGTGCCAGCAGCTCACTAGGACTGGCAACTGAAGCTTTCTTT. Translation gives CASSSLGLATEAFF.

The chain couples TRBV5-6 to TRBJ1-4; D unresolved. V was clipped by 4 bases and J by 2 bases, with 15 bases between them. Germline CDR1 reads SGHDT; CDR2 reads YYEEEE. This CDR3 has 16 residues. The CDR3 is CASSPSRFGTNEKLFF. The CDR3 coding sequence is TGTGCCAGCAGCCCCTCACGGTTCGGCACTAATGAAAAACTGTTTTTT.

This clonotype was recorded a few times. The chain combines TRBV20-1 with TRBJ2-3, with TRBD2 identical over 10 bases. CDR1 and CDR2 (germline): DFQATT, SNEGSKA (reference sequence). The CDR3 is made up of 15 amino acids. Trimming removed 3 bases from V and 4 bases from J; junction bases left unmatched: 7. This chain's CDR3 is CSARELAGPPDTQYF. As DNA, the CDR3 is TGCAGTGCTAGGGAACTAGCGGGACCTCCAGATACGCAGTATTTT.

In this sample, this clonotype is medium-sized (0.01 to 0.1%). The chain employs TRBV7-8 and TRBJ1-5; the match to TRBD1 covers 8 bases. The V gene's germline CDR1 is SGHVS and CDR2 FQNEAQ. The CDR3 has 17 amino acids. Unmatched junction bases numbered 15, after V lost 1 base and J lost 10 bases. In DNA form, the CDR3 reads TGTGCCAGCAGCTTAGAGCCCCCGGACAGGGTGTGGGATCCCCAGCATTTT. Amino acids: CASSLEPPDRVWDPQHF. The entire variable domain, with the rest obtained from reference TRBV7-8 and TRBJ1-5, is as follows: GAGVSQSPRYKVAKRGQDVALRCDPISGHVSLFWYQQALGQGPEFLTYFQNEAQLDKSGLPSDRFFAERPEGSVSTLKIQRTQQEDSAVYLCASSLEPPDRVWDPQHFGDGTRLSIL.

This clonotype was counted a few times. CDR3: CASSDKTSNTGELFF. CDR3 in DNA: TGTGCCAGCAGTGACAAGACTTCGAACACCGGGGAGCTGTTTTTT. This sequence joins TRBV6-1 and TRBJ2-2; no firm D call. The CDR3 covers 15 residues. V was trimmed by 3 bases and J by 0 bases, leaving 8 bases between them. CDR1 is MNHNS, CDR2 SASEGT, per germline.

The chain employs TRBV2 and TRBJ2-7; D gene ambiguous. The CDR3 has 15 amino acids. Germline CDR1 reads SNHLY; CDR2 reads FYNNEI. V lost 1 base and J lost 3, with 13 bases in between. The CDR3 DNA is TGTGCCAGCAGTGAAGACCTCGCGGCGTTCTACGAGCAGTACTTC. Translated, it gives CASSEDLAAFYEQYF.

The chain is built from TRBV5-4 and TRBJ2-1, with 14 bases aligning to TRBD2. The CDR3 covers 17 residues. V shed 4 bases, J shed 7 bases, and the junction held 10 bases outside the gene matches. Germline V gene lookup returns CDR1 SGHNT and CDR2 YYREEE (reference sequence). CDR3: CASSAGLAGVEGNEQFF. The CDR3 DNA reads TGTGCCAGCAGCGCGGGACTAGCGGGAGTGGAGGGTAATGAGCAGTTCTTC. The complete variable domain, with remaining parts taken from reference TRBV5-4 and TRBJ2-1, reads ETGVTQSPTHLIKTRGQQVTLRCSSQSGHNTVSWYQQALGQGPQFIFQYYREEENGRGNFPPRFSGLQFPNYSSELNVNALELDDSALYLCASSAGLAGVEGNEQFFGPGTRLTVL.

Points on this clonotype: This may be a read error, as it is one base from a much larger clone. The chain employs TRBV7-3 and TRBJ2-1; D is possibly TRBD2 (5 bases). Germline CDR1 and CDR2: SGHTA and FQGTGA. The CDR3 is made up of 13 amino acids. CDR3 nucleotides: TGTTCCAGCAGCTTAGCCAGCGGTAATGAGCAGTTCTTC. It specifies CSSSLASGNEQFF. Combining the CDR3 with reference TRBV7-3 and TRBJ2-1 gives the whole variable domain GAGVSQTPSNKVTEKGKYVELRCDPISGHTALYWYRQSLGQGPEFLIYFQGTGAADDSGLPNDRFFAVRPEGSVSTLKIQRTERGDSAVYLCSSSLASGNEQFFGPGTRLTVL.

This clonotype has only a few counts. The CDR3 loop reads CASTFSVLGEQFF. The CDR3 bases are TGTGCCAGCACCTTCTCGGTCCTGGGTGAGCAGTTCTTC. The genes are TRBV21-1 and TRBJ2-1. TRBV21-1 is given as a pseudogene. CDR3 length: 13 residues.

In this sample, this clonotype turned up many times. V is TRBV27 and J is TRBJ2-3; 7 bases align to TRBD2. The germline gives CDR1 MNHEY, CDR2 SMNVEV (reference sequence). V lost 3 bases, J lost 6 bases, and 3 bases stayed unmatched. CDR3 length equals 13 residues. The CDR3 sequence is CASSFGGYDTQYF. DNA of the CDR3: TGTGCCAGCAGTTTCGGGGGGTATGATACGCAGTATTTT.

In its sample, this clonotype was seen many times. The chain's CDR3 is CASARTGEGYNEQFF. For the CDR3, the DNA is TGCGCCAGTGCACGGACGGGAGAGGGGTACAATGAGCAGTTCTTC. This rearrangement joins TRBV10-2 to TRBJ2-1; TRBD2 is a possible D gene (6 bases). The CDR3 is 15 residues long. V gave up 9 bases and J gave up 4 bases, with 19 bases separating them. Germline CDR1 WSHSY, CDR2 SAAADI.

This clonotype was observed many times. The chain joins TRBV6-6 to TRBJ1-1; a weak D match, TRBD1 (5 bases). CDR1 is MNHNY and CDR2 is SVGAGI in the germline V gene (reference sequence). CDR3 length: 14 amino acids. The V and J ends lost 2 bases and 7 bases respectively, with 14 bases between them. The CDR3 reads CASSYGTGGGEAFF. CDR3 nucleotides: TGTGCCAGCAGTTACGGGACTGGGGGAGGTGAAGCTTTCTTT.

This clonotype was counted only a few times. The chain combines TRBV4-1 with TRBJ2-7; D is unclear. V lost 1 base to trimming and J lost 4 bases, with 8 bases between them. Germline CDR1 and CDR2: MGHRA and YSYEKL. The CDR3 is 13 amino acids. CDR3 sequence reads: CASSQVNVYEQYF. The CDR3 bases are TGCGCCAGCAGCCAAGTGAACGTTTACGAGCAGTACTTC.

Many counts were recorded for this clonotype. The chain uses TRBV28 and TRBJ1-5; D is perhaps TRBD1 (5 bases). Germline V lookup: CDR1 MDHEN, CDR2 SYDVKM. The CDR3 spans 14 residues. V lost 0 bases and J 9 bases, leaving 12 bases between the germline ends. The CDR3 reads CASSLWTDFRPQHF. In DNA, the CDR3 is TGTGCCAGCAGTTTATGGACAGACTTTCGGCCCCAGCATTTT.

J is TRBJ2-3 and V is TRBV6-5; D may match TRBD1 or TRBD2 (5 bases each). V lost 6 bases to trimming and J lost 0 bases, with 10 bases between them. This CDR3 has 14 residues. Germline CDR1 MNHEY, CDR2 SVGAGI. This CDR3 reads CASSLRESTDTQYF. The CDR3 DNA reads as TGTGCCAGCAGCCTCAGGGAGAGCACAGATACGCAGTATTTT.

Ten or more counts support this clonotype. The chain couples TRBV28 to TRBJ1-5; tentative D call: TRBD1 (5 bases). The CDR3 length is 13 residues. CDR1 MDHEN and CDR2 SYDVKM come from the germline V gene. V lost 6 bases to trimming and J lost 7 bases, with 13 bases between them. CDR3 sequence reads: CASSQGLSQPQHF. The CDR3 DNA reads TGTGCCAGCAGCCAGGGATTATCCCAGCCCCAGCATTTT.

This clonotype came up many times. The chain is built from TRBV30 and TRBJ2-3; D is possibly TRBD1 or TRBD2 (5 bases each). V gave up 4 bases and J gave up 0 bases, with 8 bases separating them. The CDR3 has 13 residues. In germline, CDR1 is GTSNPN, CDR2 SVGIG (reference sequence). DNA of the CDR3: TGTGCCTGGAATCGGGGCAGCACAGATACGCAGTATTTT. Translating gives CAWNRGSTDTQYF.

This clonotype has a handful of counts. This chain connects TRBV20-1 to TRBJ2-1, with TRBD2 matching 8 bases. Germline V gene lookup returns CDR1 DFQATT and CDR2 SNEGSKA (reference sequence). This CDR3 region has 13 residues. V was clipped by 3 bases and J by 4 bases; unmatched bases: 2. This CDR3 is CSARREVYNEQFF. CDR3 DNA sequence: TGCAGTGCTAGGCGGGAGGTGTACAATGAGCAGTTCTTC.

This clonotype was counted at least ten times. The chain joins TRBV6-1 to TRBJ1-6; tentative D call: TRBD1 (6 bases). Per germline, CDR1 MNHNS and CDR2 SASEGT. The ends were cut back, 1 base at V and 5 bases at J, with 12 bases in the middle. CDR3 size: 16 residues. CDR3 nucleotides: TGTGCCAGCAGTGAAGGGCCGGGACAACATAATTCACCCCTCCACTTT. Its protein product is CASSEGPGQHNSPLHF.

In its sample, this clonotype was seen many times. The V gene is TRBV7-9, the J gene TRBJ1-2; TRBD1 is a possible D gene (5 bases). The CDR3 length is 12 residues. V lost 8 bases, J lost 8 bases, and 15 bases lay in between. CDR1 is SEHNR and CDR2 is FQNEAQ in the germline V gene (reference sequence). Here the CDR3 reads CASALQGGGYTF. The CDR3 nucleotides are TGTGCCAGCGCGTTGCAGGGAGGAGGCTACACCTTC.

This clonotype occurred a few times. CDR3: CASSSGSRIQETQYF. The CDR3 nucleotides read TGTGCCAGCAGCTCCGGGTCGCGAATACAAGAGACCCAGTACTTC. The chain links TRBV12-3 or TRBV12-4 to TRBJ2-5, with no clear D. Trimming took off 6 bases at V and 2 bases at J, with 16 bases between the two ends. The CDR3 loop spans 15 amino acids.

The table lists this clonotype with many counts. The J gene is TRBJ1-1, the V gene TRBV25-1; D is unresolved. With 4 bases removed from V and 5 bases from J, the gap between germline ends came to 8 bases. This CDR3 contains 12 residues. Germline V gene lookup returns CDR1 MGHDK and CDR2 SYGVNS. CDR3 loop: CASSGFHTEAFF. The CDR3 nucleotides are TGTGCCAGCAGTGGGTTTCATACTGAAGCTTTCTTT.